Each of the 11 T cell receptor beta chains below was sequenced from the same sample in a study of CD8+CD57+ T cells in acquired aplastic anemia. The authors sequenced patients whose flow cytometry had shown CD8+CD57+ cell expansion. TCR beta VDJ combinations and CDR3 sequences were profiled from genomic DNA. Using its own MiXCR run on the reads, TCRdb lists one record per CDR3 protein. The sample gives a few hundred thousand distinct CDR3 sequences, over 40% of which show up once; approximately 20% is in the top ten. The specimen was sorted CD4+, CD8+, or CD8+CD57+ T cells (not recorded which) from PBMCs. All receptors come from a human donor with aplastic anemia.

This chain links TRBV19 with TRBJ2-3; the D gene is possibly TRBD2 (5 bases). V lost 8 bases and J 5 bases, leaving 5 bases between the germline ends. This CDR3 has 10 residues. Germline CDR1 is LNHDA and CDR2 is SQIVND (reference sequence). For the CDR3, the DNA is TGTGCCAGTGAGGGAGATACGCAGTATTTT. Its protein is CASEGDTQYF.

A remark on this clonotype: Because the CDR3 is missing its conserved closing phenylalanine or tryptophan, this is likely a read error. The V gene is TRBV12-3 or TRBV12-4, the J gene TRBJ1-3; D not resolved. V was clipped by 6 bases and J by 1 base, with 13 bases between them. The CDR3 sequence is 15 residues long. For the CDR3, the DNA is TGTGCCAGCAGCTACCAAAGACTTTCTGGAAACACCATATATCTT. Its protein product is CASSYQRLSGNTIYL.

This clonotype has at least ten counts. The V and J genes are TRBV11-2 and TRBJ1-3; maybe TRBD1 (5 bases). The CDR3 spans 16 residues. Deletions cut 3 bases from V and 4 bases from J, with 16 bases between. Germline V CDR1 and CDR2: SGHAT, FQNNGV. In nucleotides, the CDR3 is TGTGCCAGCAGCTTGCGGGGCGGGGTAGCAGGAAACACCATATATTTT. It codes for CASSLRGGVAGNTIYF.

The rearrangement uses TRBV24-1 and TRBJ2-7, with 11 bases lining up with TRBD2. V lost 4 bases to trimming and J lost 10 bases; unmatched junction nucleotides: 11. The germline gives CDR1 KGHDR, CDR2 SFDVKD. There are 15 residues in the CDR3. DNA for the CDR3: TGTGCCACCAGTGACTCCGGGACTAGCGGAGGGGGCCAGTACTTC. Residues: CATSDSGTSGGGQYF.

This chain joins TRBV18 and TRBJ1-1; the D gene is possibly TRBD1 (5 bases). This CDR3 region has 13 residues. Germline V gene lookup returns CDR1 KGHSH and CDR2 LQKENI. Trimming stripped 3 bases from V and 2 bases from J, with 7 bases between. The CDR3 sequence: CASSPWGNTEAFF. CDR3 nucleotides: TGTGCCAGCTCACCTTGGGGCAACACTGAAGCTTTCTTT.

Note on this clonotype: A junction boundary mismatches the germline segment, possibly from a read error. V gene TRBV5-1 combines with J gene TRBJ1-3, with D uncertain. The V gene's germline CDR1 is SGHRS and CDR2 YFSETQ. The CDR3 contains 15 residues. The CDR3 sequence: CASSRDGVSGNTIYF. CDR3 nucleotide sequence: TGTGCCAGCAGCCGTGACGGGGTCTCTGGAAACACCATATATTTT.

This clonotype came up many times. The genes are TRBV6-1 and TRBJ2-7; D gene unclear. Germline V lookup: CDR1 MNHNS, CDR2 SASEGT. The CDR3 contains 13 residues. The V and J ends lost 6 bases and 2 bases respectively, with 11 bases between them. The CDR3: CASSLRSTYEQYF. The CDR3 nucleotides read TGTGCCAGCAGCCTCAGGAGTACCTACGAGCAGTACTTC.

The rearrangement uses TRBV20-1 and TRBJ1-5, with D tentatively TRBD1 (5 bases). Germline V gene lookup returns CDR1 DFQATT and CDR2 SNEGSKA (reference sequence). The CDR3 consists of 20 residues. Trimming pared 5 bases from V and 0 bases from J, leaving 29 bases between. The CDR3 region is CSAAREGFIGDSRSNQPQHF. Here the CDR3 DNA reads TGCAGTGCTGCTAGAGAGGGGTTTATCGGAGATTCCCGTAGCAATCAGCCCCAGCATTTT.

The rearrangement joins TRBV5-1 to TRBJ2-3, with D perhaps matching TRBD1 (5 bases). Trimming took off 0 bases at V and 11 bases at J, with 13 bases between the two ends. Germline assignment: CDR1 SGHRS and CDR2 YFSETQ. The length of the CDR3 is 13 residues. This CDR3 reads CASSLGQSSEQYF. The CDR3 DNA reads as TGCGCCAGCAGCTTGGGACAGTCGAGTGAGCAGTATTTT.

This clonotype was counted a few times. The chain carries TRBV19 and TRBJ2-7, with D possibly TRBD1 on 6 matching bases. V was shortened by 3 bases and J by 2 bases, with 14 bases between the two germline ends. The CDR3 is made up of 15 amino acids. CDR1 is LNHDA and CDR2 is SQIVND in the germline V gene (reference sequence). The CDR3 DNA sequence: TGTGCCAGTAGTATCAGGCCAGGGGACGCCTACGAGCAGTACTTC. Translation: CASSIRPGDAYEQYF.

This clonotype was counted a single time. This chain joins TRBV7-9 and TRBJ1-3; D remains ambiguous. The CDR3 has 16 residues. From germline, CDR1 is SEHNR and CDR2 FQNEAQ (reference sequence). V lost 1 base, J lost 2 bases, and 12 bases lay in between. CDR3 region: CASSLGAGSAGNTIYF. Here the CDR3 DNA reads TGTGCCAGCAGCTTAGGCGCAGGCTCGGCTGGAAACACCATATATTTT.